This T cell receptor beta chain was sequenced for a study of human T cells and chemical hapten exposure. Trimming at V came to 0 bases and at J to 5 bases, leaving 4 bases not matched to a gene. The CDR3 spans 16 residues. Germline CDR1 is SGHAT and CDR2 is FQNNGV. TCRdb redid the calling of the RACE reads with MiXCR, one entry per CDR3 protein. The table lists 95,000 to 150,000 distinct CDR3 sequences, roughly 13% of them singletons. Specified time point: patch test 1, 2 weeks after DPC sensitization. The treatment here: therapeutic diphenylcyclopropenone sensitization with weekly scalp DPC. The rearrangement links TRBV11-2 to TRBJ2-7; 13 positions match TRBD2. The sample was whole blood, taken in connection with sensitization to the hapten diphenylcyclopropenone (DPC). This TCR was sampled from a man between 18 and 29 years old with alopecia areata. Some clones in this sample may be carry-over from other donors' samples. CDR3 loop: CASSLDRTSGGNEQYF. The CDR3 DNA is TGTGCCAGCAGCTTAGATCGGACTAGCGGGGGAAACGAGCAGTACTTC.